One sample yielded the 2 T cell receptor beta chains listed below, sequenced in a study of OX40 agonist ivuxolimab in advanced cancers. Using immunoSEQ multiplex PCR, the repertoire was profiled, and TCRdb retains in-frame clones only, with some absent. The data hold some 80,000 clones, with around 86% observed a single time. Sequenced material: CD4+ or CD8+ T cells sorted from blood, taken in a trial of the OX40 agonist ivuxolimab. Every receptor here comes from an adult with an advanced solid tumor such as melanoma, head and neck, liver or kidney cancer.

The chain uses TRBV4-1 and TRBJ2-4; TRBD1 matches 9 bases. CDR3 length: 19 residues. V was clipped by 1 base and J by 0 bases; unmatched bases: 10. Germline V gene data show CDR1 as MGHRA and CDR2 as YSYEKL. The DNA of the CDR3 is TGCGCCAGCAGCCAAGGGTCCGTCAGGACAGGGGTAGCCAAAAACATTCAGTACTTC. Translating it yields CASSQGSVRTGVAKNIQYF.

The V call is TRBV30, the J call TRBJ1-3; perhaps TRBD1 as D (6 bases). Germline values: CDR1 GTSNPN, CDR2 SVGIG (reference sequence). The CDR3 has 13 amino acids. Between the trimmed V and J ends, which lost 7 bases and 0 bases, there was a span of 10 bases. In nucleotides, the CDR3 is TGTGCCTTGGAGACAGGCTCTGGAAACACCATATATTTT. It translates to CALETGSGNTIYF.